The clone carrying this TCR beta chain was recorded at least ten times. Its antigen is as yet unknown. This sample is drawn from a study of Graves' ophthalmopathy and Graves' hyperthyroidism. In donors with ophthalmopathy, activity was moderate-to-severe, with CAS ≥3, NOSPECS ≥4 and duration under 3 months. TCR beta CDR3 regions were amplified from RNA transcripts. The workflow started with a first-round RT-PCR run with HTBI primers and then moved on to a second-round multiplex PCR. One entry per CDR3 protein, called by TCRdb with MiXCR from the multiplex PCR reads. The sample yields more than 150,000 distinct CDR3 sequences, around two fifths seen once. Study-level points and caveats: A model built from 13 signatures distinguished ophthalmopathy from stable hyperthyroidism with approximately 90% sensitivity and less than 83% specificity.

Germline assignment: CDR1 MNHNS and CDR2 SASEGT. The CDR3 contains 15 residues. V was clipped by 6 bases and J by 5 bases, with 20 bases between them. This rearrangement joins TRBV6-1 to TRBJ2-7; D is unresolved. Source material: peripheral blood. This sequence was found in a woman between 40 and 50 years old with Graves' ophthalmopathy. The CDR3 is CASSRFSGRRDEQYF. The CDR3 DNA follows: TGTGCCAGCAGCCGTTTCTCGGGCCGCCGGGACGAGCAGTACTTC.